This TCR beta chain was documented in a study of blood T cell repertoires in COVID-19. Study-wide context: Nucleic acid was either cDNA or gDNA, and it came from T cells, B-cell-depleted T cells, or PBMCs.

Looked up from germline, CDR1 is MNHEY and CDR2 is SVGEGT. The CDR3 totals 15 residues. Trimming left V 2 bases short and J 0 bases short, with 7 bases between. Original data processing: Amplification with reference gene primers provided the estimates of nucleated cell counts. Sequencing used immunoSEQ multiplex PCR; TCRdb keeps in-frame clones, though not all of them. The DNA gave D and trimming, while V, J and clone size come from that table. In the table there are 200,000 to 250,000 clones, 75% to 85% of which are singletons. This sequence originates from a woman aged 40 to 49 who had recovered from COVID-19. V gene TRBV6-2 or TRBV6-3 combines with J gene TRBJ2-2; D remains ambiguous. The sequenced material came from peripheral blood. CDR3 in amino acids: CASSYTVTNTGELFF. CDR3 bases: TGTGCCAGCAGTTACACGGTTACGAACACCGGGGAGCTGTTTTTT.